This T cell receptor (beta chain) comes out of a study of radiation and T cells in renal cell carcinoma. Whole-study findings and limits: From baseline, blood top tumor clonotypes peaked at 2 weeks post-radiation.

The CDR3 extends over 16 amino acids. The V segment lost 6 bases and the J segment 2 bases; nucleotides outside the gene matches: 4. Germline lookup yields CDR1 MRHNA and CDR2 SNTAGT. About this clone: Its antigen is undetermined.

Time point defined: blood 4 weeks post-SBRT, at nephrectomy. Treatment specified: 15 Gy SBRT to primary tumor, nephrectomy 4 weeks later. Nephrectomy followed 15 Gy stereotactic body radiation by 4 weeks. After SBRT, blood was collected at 2 and 4 weeks, plus baseline. Produced via immunoSEQ multiplex PCR; TCRdb's table is partial and in-frame only. The top ten hold 11% of the sample, which has around 170,000 clones, 88% seen once. Specimen: blood, collected from a patient whose treatment included radiotherapy and nephrectomy. This clonotype originated in a woman between 45 and 65 years old with renal cell carcinoma. The chain combines TRBV6-4 with TRBJ1-4; 12 bases are a match to TRBD1. The CDR3 protein is CASRGDRGLTNEKLFF. The CDR3 nucleotides read TGTGCCAGCAGGGGGGACAGGGGGCTCACTAATGAAAAACTGTTTTTT.